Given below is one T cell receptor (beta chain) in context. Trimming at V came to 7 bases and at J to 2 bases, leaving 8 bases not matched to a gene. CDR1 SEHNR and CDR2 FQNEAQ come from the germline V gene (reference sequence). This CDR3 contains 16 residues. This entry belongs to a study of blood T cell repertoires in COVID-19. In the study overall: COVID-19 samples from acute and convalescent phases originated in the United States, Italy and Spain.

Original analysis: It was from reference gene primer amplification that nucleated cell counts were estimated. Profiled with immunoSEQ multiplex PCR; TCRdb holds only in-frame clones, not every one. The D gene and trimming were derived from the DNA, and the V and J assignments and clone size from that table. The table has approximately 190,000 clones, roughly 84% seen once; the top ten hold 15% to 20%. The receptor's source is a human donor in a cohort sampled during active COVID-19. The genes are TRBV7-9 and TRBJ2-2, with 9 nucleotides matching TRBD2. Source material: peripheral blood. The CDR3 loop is CASTRRGTSNTGELFF. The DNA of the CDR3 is TGTGCCAGCACCCGCCGCGGGACTAGCAACACCGGGGAGCTGTTTTTT.